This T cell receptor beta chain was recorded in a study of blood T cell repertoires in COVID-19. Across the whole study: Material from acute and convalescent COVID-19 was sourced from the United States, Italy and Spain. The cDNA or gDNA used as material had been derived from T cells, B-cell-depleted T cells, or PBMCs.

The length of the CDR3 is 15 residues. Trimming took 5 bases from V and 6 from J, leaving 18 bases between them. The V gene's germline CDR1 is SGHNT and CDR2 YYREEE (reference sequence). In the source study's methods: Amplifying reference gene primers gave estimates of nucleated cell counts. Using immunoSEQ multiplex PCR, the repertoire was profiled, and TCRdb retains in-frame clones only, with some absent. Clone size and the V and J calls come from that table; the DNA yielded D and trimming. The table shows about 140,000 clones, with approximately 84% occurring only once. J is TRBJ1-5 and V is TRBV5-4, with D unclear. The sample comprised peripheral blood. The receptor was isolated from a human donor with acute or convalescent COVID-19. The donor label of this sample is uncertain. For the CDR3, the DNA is TGTGCCAGCAGTACTTTCGGGGAAGTCAGTCAGCCCCAGCATTTT. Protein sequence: CASSTFGEVSQPQHF.